Presented here are 19 T cell receptor beta chains from one specimen sequenced in a study of shared clonotypes between healthy human individuals. The protocol was immunoSEQ multiplex PCR, while the TCRdb copy is restricted to in-frame clones and leaves out a portion. The sample gives over a million clones, more than 60% of which show up once; approximately 1.5% is in the top ten. The material sequenced was memory CD4+ T cells sorted from blood. Subset: CD45RA-negative fraction. The receptor set was obtained from a man between 18 and 29 years old in good health.

The chain employs TRBV29-1 and TRBJ1-1, with D maybe TRBD1 (5 bases). From germline, CDR1 is SQVTM and CDR2 ANQGSEA. The CDR3 covers 13 residues. Trimming removed 4 bases from V and 0 bases from J, with 9 bases in between. The CDR3 DNA reads as TGCAGCGTTGGGGGCTCTTTGAACACTGAAGCTTTCTTT. As protein: CSVGGSLNTEAFF.

CDR3 protein: CASTGQIVGVDTQYF. Written as DNA, the CDR3 is TGCGCCAGCACCGGACAGATAGTGGGGGTAGATACGCAGTATTTT. The chain carries TRBV10-2 and TRBJ2-3; a possible D gene is TRBD1 (6 bases). Germline V gene sequence: CDR1 WSHSY, CDR2 SAAADI. The CDR3 has 15 amino acids. Trimming removed 7 bases at V and 5 bases at J, with 19 bases between.

The chain uses TRBV30 and TRBJ2-3, with D tentatively TRBD1 (5 bases). The CDR3 sequence is 12 residues long. Trimming shortened V by 0 bases and J by 10 bases, and 11 bases separated the two germline ends. Germline assignment: CDR1 GTSNPN and CDR2 SVGIG (reference sequence). This CDR3 is CAWSVSQGAQYF. The CDR3 coding sequence is TGTGCCTGGAGTGTCAGTCAGGGTGCGCAGTATTTT.

As concerns this clone: A clone one base away is much larger, so this may be a read error. V and J are TRBV19 and TRBJ2-7; D remains ambiguous. Germline V lookup: CDR1 LNHDA, CDR2 SQIVND (reference sequence). Between the trimmed V and J ends, which lost 9 bases and 2 bases, there was a span of 5 bases. The CDR3 runs to 10 residues. DNA of the CDR3: TGTGCCAGCGGCACCTACGAGCAGTACTTC. It specifies CASGTYEQYF.

CDR3 nucleotide sequence: TGTGCCAGTAAACGGACAGGGGTGGGCTACGAGCAGTACTTC. Its protein is CASKRTGVGYEQYF. The V call is TRBV6-5, the J call TRBJ2-7; 9 bases line up with TRBD1. With V trimmed by 9 bases and J by 3 bases, 9 bases remained unmatched. Germline V gives CDR1 MNHEY, CDR2 SVGAGI. This CDR3 region has 14 residues.

This clone was counted many times. V is TRBV27 and J is TRBJ1-6; unclear D gene. The CDR3 is 15 amino acids. V lost 4 bases and J 0 bases, leaving 7 bases between the germline ends. CDR1 is MNHEY, CDR2 SMNVEV, per germline (reference sequence). The CDR3 coding sequence is TGTGCCAGCAGTTGGCGGAGCTCCTATAATTCACCCCTCCACTTT. This encodes CASSWRSSYNSPLHF.

The chain uses TRBV27 and TRBJ2-1; 7 positions agree with TRBD2. V trimming: 5 bases; J trimming: 4 bases; junction bases outside the gene matches: 5. CDR3 length: 14 residues. Germline loops: CDR1 MNHEY, CDR2 SMNVEV (reference sequence). The CDR3 is CASSPSGPYNEQFF. CDR3 bases: TGTGCCAGCAGTCCTAGCGGTCCTTACAATGAGCAGTTCTTC.

The J gene is TRBJ1-1, the V gene TRBV15; 12 bases align to TRBD1. This CDR3 has 19 residues. Germline trimming cut 2 bases from V and 0 bases from J; bases unmatched to any gene: 10. CDR1 is LNHNV and CDR2 is YYDKDF in the germline V gene (reference sequence). The DNA for the CDR3 is TGTGCCACCAGCAGAACGCTCGGGGGGACAGGGGGCCTGAACACTGAAGCTTTCTTT. It is translated as CATSRTLGGTGGLNTEAFF.

This clone has a handful of counts. This chain joins TRBV4-3 and TRBJ1-1; D unresolved. Germline V gives CDR1 LGHNA, CDR2 YSLEER. Trimming removed 0 bases at V and 6 bases at J, with 11 bases between. The CDR3 consists of 14 residues. CDR3 coding DNA: TGCGCCAGCAGCCAAGATACGGGTTCCCCTGAAGCTTTCTTT. Translating it yields CASSQDTGSPEAFF.

The chain is built from TRBV5-1 and TRBJ1-1; tentatively, D is TRBD1 (5 bases). The V end was cut by 4 bases, the J end by 3 bases, with 10 bases between. This CDR3 contains 13 residues. Germline lookup yields CDR1 SGHRS and CDR2 YFSETQ. The CDR3 nucleotides read TGCGCCAGCAGCCGGGGCTCGGACACTGAAGCTTTCTTT. Translation: CASSRGSDTEAFF. The full variable domain, in which reference TRBV5-1 and TRBJ1-1 provide the parts outside the CDR3, is KAGVTQTPRYLIKTRGQQVTLSCSPISGHRSVSWYQQTPGQGLQFLFEYFSETQRNKGNFPGRFSGRQFSNSRSEMNVSTLELGDSALYLCASSRGSDTEAFFGQGTRLTVV.

J is TRBJ1-6 and V is TRBV10-1; no clear D gene. V gave up 4 bases and J gave up 7 bases, with 8 bases separating them. This CDR3 is 13 amino acids long. Per germline, CDR1 WNHNN and CDR2 SYGVQD (reference sequence). The chain's CDR3 is CASSALENSPLHF. CDR3 nucleotides: TGCGCCAGCAGTGCCCTGGAGAATTCACCCCTCCACTTT.

The genes are TRBV7-8 and TRBJ1-3; D gene ambiguous. Trimming left V 3 bases short and J 5 bases short, with 5 bases between. Germline CDR1 reads SGHVS; CDR2 reads FQNEAQ. The CDR3 sequence is 12 residues long. The CDR3 is CASSFSRNTIYF. The DNA of the CDR3 is TGTGCCAGCAGCTTTTCCCGAAACACCATATATTTT. The whole variable domain, remainder taken from reference TRBV7-8 and TRBJ1-3, is GAGVSQSPRYKVAKRGQDVALRCDPISGHVSLFWYQQALGQGPEFLTYFQNEAQLDKSGLPSDRFFAERPEGSVSTLKIQRTQQEDSAVYLCASSFSRNTIYFGEGSWLTVV.

This chain joins TRBV5-1 and TRBJ2-3, with 9 positions matching TRBD2. J gave up 4 bases and V 4 bases, and 10 bases lay outside the gene matches. There are 16 residues in the CDR3. The germline V gene encodes CDR1 SGHRS and CDR2 YFSETQ. CDR3 sequence reads: CASSQTPLAGSDTQYF. CDR3 coding DNA: TGCGCCAGCAGCCAGACCCCGCTAGCGGGATCAGATACGCAGTATTTT.

This clone occurred a few times. The chain employs TRBV29-1 and TRBJ1-1, with D unclear. Trimming pared 1 base from V and 0 bases from J, leaving 6 bases between. The length of the CDR3 is 13 residues. Germline CDR1 SQVTM, CDR2 ANQGSEA. The CDR3 loop is CSVEGGLNTEAFF. The CDR3 coding sequence is TGCAGCGTTGAAGGGGGTTTGAACACTGAAGCTTTCTTT.

The rearrangement joins TRBV6-5 to TRBJ2-7; D is unresolved. The CDR3 consists of 15 residues. Germline-derived CDR1 and CDR2 are MNHEY and SVGAGI. Deletions cut 6 bases from V and 0 bases from J, with 15 bases between. The CDR3 nucleotides read TGTGCCAGCAGCCCCCGGTTCGGCAGCTCCTACGAGCAGTACTTC. It codes for CASSPRFGSSYEQYF.

This chain joins TRBV7-2 and TRBJ1-1; TRBD1 matches at 7 bases. The ends lost 5 bases at V and 9 bases at J; junction bases unmatched: 6. CDR1 is SGHTA and CDR2 is FQGNSA in the germline V gene. The CDR3 loop spans 12 amino acids. Here the CDR3 reads CASSPRQGKAFF. CDR3 in DNA: TGTGCCAGCAGCCCCAGACAGGGTAAAGCTTTCTTT. Full variable domain (outside the CDR3, taken from reference TRBV7-2 and TRBJ1-1): GAGVSQSPSNKVTEKGKDVELRCDPISGHTALYWYRQSLGQGLEFLIYFQGNSAPDKSGLPSDRFSAERTGGSVSTLTIQRTQQEDSAVYLCASSPRQGKAFFGQGTRLTVV.

The chain is built from TRBV18 and TRBJ1-1; 10 bases map to TRBD1. The J segment lost 7 bases and the V segment lost 4 bases, leaving 3 bases of the junction unmatched. CDR1 is KGHSH and CDR2 is LQKENI in the germline V gene. The CDR3 has 13 residues. The CDR3 protein is CASSRQGASEAFF. DNA for the CDR3: TGTGCCAGCTCACGACAGGGGGCCAGTGAAGCTTTCTTT.

V usage is TRBV19 and J usage is TRBJ2-5; 7 nucleotides match TRBD1. Germline trimming cut 5 bases from V and 7 bases from J; bases unmatched to any gene: 7. CDR3 length equals 13 residues. CDR1 is LNHDA and CDR2 is SQIVND in the germline V gene (reference sequence). The chain's CDR3 is CASSEGQAGTQYF. CDR3 sequence (DNA): TGTGCCAGTAGTGAAGGACAGGCGGGGACCCAGTACTTC. Combining the CDR3 with reference TRBV19 and TRBJ2-5 gives the whole variable domain DGGITQSPKYLFRKEGQNVTLSCEQNLNHDAMYWYRQDPGQGLRLIYYSQIVNDFQKGDIAEGYSVSREKKESFPLTVTSAQKNPTAFYLCASSEGQAGTQYFGPGTRLLVL.

This clone was counted between two and nine times. The gene calls are TRBV5-1 and TRBJ2-6; the match to TRBD1 covers 7 bases. Germline V gene data show CDR1 as SGHRS and CDR2 as YFSETQ. J gave up 3 bases and V 4 bases, and 13 bases lay outside the gene matches. The CDR3 covers 18 residues. The CDR3 DNA follows: TGCGCCAGCAGCCTTACGGGACAGACTTTCGGTGGGGCCAACGTCCTGACTTTC. Translation: CASSLTGQTFGGANVLTF.